The present entry profiles one TCR beta chain with its context. The target antigen is unknown. These data belong to a study of beta chain features in type 1 diabetes. Overall study findings and caveats: Moderately but significantly shorter TCRB CDR3s were found in Type 1 diabetes patients in all four CD4+ subsets.

The V and J ends lost 4 bases and 3 bases, in that order; junction bases with no gene match: 8. Germline CDR1 SGHRS, CDR2 YFSETQ. CDR3 length: 15 amino acids. Every single donor gave one heparinised blood draw, and these averaged around 110 mL. Investigators reverse transcribed all isolated RNA, so they sequenced expressed TCRB transcripts. Profiling relied on immunoSEQ multiplex PCR, and the TCRdb table lists in-frame clones only, not all of them. The repertoire includes about 160,000 clones, around 8% of them detected once, and approximately 0.54% sits in the top ten. Source material: central memory CD4+ T cells from blood. The chain carries TRBV5-1 and TRBJ2-7, with 9 bases fitting TRBD2. This receptor was identified in a woman between 18 and 29 years old with type 1 diabetes. The CDR3 sequence is CASSPAGGTNYEQYF. The DNA of the CDR3 is TGCGCCAGCAGCCCAGCGGGGGGTACGAACTACGAGCAGTACTTC.